The rows below give T cell receptor beta chains drawn from one sample of a study of shared clonotypes between healthy human individuals. Sequencing was performed with immunoSEQ multiplex PCR; in TCRdb, only in-frame clones are kept and a portion is missing. The table lists about 2.4 million clones, about 92% of them singletons. Sequencing was performed on naive CD4+ T cells sorted from blood. The receptor source for this set is a man aged 18 to 30 in good health. The CDR3 runs from the conserved cysteine through the conserved F or W. The D gene is left open where the match is weak. The size of a clone is reported for some rows only, either as once, few or many, or as a class for expanded clones.

abundance	v_gene	d_gene	j_gene	CDR3nt	CDR3aa
once	TRBV19	TRBD2	TRBJ2-2	TGTGCCGGGAGGCTAGCGGAGAACACCGGGGAGCTGTTTTTT	CAGRLAENTGELFF
-	TRBV25-1	-	TRBJ2-7	TGTGCCAGCAGTGCCCCGAGGGCGATTTGTGTTACCTACGAGCAGTACTTC	CASSAPRAICVTYEQYF
-	TRBV13	-	TRBJ1-6	TGTGCCAGCAGCTTAGACGGGTTGGGCACGAGCTCCTATAATTCACCCCTCCACTTT	CASSLDGLGTSSYNSPLHF
-	TRBV5-1	-	TRBJ2-5	TGCGCCAGCAGCTCCCGTCAAGAGACCCAGTACTTC	CASSSRQETQYF
-	TRBV9	-	TRBJ1-6	TGTGCCAGCAGCGAGTATCGACAGACTGGGTCACCCCTCCACTTT	CASSEYRQTGSPLHF
-	TRBV6-5	TRBD1	TRBJ1-1	TGTGCCAGCCGGGCCGGGACAGATAGAACTGAAGCTTTCTTT	CASRAGTDRTEAFF
-	TRBV10-3	TRBD1	TRBJ1-2	TGTGCCACGGGACAGGGGGCTGTCAGCTATGGCTACACCTTC	CATGQGAVSYGYTF
-	TRBV29-1	-	TRBJ1-1	TGCAGCGTGGGGCACGGGGACACTGAAGCTTTCTTT	CSVGHGDTEAFF
-	TRBV19	-	TRBJ2-3	TGTGCCAGTAGTATCGGCCGACTGGATACGCAGTATTTT	CASSIGRLDTQYF
-	TRBV28	TRBD1	TRBJ2-7	TGTGCCAGCAGCTATTTTATCGGGACAGGCACCTACGAGCAGTACTTC	CASSYFIGTGTYEQYF
-	TRBV11-2	-	TRBJ1-1	TGTGCCAGCAGCCCGCGGACAGATAACACTGAAGCTTTCTTT	CASSPRTDNTEAFF